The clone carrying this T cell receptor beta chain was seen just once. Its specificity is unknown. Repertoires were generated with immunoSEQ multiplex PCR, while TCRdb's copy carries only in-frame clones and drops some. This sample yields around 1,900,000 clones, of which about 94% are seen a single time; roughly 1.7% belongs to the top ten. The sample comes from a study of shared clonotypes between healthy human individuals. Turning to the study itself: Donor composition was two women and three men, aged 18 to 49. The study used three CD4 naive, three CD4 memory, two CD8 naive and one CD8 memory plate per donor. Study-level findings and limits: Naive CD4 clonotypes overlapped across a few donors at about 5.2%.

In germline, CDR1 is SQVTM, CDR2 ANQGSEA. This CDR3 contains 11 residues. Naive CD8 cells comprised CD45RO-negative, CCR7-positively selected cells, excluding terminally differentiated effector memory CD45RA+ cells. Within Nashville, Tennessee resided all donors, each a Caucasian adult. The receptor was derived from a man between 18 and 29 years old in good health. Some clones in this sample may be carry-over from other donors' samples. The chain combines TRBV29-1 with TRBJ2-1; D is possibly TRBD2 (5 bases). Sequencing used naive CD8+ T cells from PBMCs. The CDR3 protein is CNGGSVNEQFF. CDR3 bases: TGCAACGGAGGCTCAGTCAATGAGCAGTTCTTC.